This T cell receptor (beta chain) emerged from a study of T cells in Graves' hyperthyroidism and ophthalmopathy. Study summary: At initial diagnosis, before any treatment had begun, peripheral blood was obtained.

Amplification targeted TCR beta CDR3 regions from RNA transcripts. RT-PCR in the first round (using the HTBI primer set) targeted the TCR CDR3. TCRdb processed the multiplex PCR reads anew with MiXCR; each CDR3 protein has one entry. In the table there are around 760,000 distinct CDR3 sequences, just over 35% of which are singletons. Findings of the study overall: Most clonotypes expanded in thyroid above 0.001 were likewise present in blood.

The CDR3 loop spans 15 amino acids. Per germline, CDR1 SGHTA and CDR2 FQGNSA. After removal of 5 bases from V and 1 base from J, the junction contained 4 bases not matched to a gene. Diagnosis of hyperthyroidism was new in patients aged 18 to 65, and its duration was under 2 months. Regarding this clonotype: What it recognizes is unknown.

V is TRBV7-2 and J is TRBJ1-1; 10 nucleotides match TRBD1. The source is a woman between 40 and 50 years old with Graves' hyperthyroidism. Material: blood. This chain's CDR3 is CASSGRTGGNTEAFF. The DNA of the CDR3 is TGTGCCAGCAGCGGACGGACAGGGGGGAACACTGAAGCTTTCTTT.